This TCR beta chain stems from a study of cytomegalovirus exposure and HLA in healthy donors. Study-level findings and limits: About 90% or about 30% of the time was how often most TCR beta V segments were productive, according to an earlier analysis. Sequence variants that were highly shared formed a cluster that was likely a sequencing artifact. It was shown in a later analysis that HLA-associated TCR beta chains were more clonally expanded than other, equally common chains.

The germline V gene has CDR1 SGHDT and CDR2 YYEEEE. This CDR3 is 14 amino acids long. V was shortened by 4 bases and J by 0 bases, with 11 bases between the two germline ends. Comment on this clone: Its antigen is not known.

The PCR was carried out with 60 Vbeta primers and 13 Jbeta primers. In the original workflow: Approximately 11 million of the about 80 million unique TCR beta chains counted in a later analysis were shared. The table came from immunoSEQ multiplex PCR; TCRdb's copy has only in-frame clones and leaves some out. The D gene and trimming were derived from the DNA, and the V and J assignments and clone size from that table. The table lists around 40,000 clones, with about 8.9% in the top ten. The specimen sequenced was PBMCs. The clonotype was recovered from a man aged 35 to 55 in good health and CMV-seropositive. V and J are TRBV5-6 and TRBJ2-7, with D possibly TRBD1 on 6 matching bases. CDR3 sequence (DNA): TGTGCCAGCAGCGCCGACAGGATCTCCTACGAGCAGTACTTC. It codes for CASSADRISYEQYF.